This T cell receptor beta chain came from a study of stem cell transplantation in POMP-related autoinflammatory disease. The CDR3 runs to 15 residues. Germline CDR1 reads LGHDT; CDR2 reads YNNKEL (reference sequence). The V end was cut by 0 bases, the J end by 0 bases, with 9 bases between. Measured with immunoSEQ multiplex PCR; TCRdb has only the in-frame clones, and not every one. The repertoire holds some 65,000 clones, roughly 88% seen once, with about 0.66% in the top ten. The chain carries TRBV3-1 (or the pseudogene TRBV3-2) and TRBJ2-7; D not certain. The input for sequencing was CD4+ T cells from PBMCs, taken after stem cell transplantation. The sequence was obtained from a human patient with POMP-related autoinflammation and immune dysregulation (PRAID). Some T cells may be the graft donor's. CDR3 amino acids: CASSQDPASSYEQYF. In DNA form, the CDR3 reads TGTGCCAGCAGCCAAGATCCAGCGTCCTCCTACGAGCAGTACTTC.